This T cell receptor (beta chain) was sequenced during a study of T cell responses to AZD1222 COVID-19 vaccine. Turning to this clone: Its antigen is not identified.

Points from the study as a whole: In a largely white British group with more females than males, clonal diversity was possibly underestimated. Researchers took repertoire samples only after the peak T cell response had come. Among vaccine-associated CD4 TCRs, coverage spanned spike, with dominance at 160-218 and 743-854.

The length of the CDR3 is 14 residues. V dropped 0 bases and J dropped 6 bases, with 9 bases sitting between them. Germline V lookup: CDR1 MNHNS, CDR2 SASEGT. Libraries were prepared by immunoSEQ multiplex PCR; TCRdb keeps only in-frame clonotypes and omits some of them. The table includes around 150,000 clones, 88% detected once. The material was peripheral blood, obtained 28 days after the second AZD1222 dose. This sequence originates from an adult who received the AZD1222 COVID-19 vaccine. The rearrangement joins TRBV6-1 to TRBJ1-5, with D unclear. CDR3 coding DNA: TGTGCCAGCAGTGAAGCGCTAGGAACTCAGCCCCAGCATTTT. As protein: CASSEALGTQPQHF.